This record concerns one T cell receptor beta chain sequence. Its antigen remains unknown. These data originate in a study of T cells after yellow fever vaccination. About the research overall: Preparing low-cell-number fractions relied on SMART-Seq v4 Ultra Low Input. Points from the study as a whole: Most clones from primary vaccination were detected again post-booster (around 95% CD4, more than 85% CD8). The CD4 compartment and the CD8 compartment contained a small share of clonotypes in common.

Germline V lookup: CDR1 SGHTA, CDR2 FQGNSA. The V segment lost 8 bases and the J segment 1 base; nucleotides outside the gene matches: 1. The CDR3 consists of 14 residues. In TCRdb, the 5' RACE reads were re-called with MiXCR into one record per CDR3 protein. The sample comprises a few hundred thousand distinct CDR3 sequences, about 5% of which are singletons, and roughly 3.4% rests with the top ten. The receptor was isolated from a man aged 18 to 35 who received the YFV17D yellow fever vaccine. This specimen consisted of CD4+ T cells sorted from PBMCs, obtained on the day of the yellow fever booster vaccination. V usage is TRBV7-2 and J usage is TRBJ2-5; 13 bases fit TRBD2. The CDR3 region is CASGLAGAQETQYF. As DNA, the CDR3 is TGTGCCAGCGGACTAGCGGGGGCCCAAGAGACCCAGTACTTC.